The T cell receptor (beta chain) described here comes from a study of glioma-infiltrating T cells. The CDR3 loop spans 12 amino acids. Per the germline V gene, CDR1 is SNHLY and CDR2 is FYNNEI. The V end was cut by 11 bases, the J end by 3 bases, with 14 bases between. In its sample, this clonotype was seen many times. Using RNA template, CDR3s of TCR alpha and beta were amplified with iRepertoire arm-PCR. TCRdb analysed the multiplex PCR reads with MiXCR anew, one entry per CDR3 protein. The sample has tens of thousands of distinct CDR3 sequences, 35% to 45% seen once; the top ten hold more than 30%.

This TCR derives from a human donor with low-grade glioma or glioblastoma, undergoing nonglioma brain surgery, or in good health (not recorded which). The chain combines TRBV2 with TRBJ2-7, with D uncertain. The sample was glioma tissue, nonneoplastic brain tissue, or PBMCs (not recorded which). In DNA, the CDR3 is TGTGCCGTCGCGGAGTCAAGCTACGAGCAGTACTTC. Translated, it gives CAVAESSYEQYF. The full variable domain, with the rest looked up from reference TRBV2 and TRBJ2-7, is EPEVTQTPSHQVTQMGQEVILRCVPISNHLYFYWYRQILGQKVEFLVSFYNNEISEKSEIFDDQFSVERPDGSNFTLKIRSTKLEDSAMYFCAVAESSYEQYFGPGTRLTVT.